This is a list of T cell receptor beta chains from one sample in a study of T cell responses to AZD1222 COVID-19 vaccine. TCRdb's table, derived via immunoSEQ multiplex PCR, lists solely in-frame clones and lacks some. The sample lists 90,000 to 150,000 clones; 70% to 90% were seen once. The sample was peripheral blood, taken on day 0 of AZD1222 vaccination. Source of these receptors: an adult in good health. Both conserved end residues are part of each CDR3. Each record gives: J gene, clone size, V gene, CDR3 length, D gene, CDR3 DNA, CDR3 protein. The D gene is left open where the match is weak. Clone sizes are given selectively: once, few, many, or a class where the clone is expanded.

j_gene: TRBJ1-5; abundance: NA; v_gene: TRBV7-6; len: 14; d_gene: NA; CDR3nt: TGTGCCAGCAGCTTACAGTTAGGGGATCAGCCCCAGCATTTT; CDR3aa: CASSLQLGDQPQHF
j_gene: TRBJ1-2; abundance: NA; v_gene: TRBV5-6; len: 12; d_gene: NA; CDR3nt: TGTGCCAGCGCGACCGGGGGGCTTGGCTACACCTTC; CDR3aa: CASATGGLGYTF
j_gene: TRBJ2-3; abundance: NA; v_gene: TRBV19; len: 13; d_gene: NA; CDR3nt: TGTGCCACCGCCGGGAGCGCTTATGATACGCAGTATTTT; CDR3aa: CATAGSAYDTQYF
j_gene: TRBJ2-7; abundance: NA; v_gene: TRBV29-1; len: 15; d_gene: TRBD1; CDR3nt: TGCAGCGTTGAGGGTGGGGGACAGAGAGCCTACGAGCAGTACTTC; CDR3aa: CSVEGGGQRAYEQYF
j_gene: TRBJ1-6; abundance: NA; v_gene: TRBV7-8; len: 15; d_gene: NA; CDR3nt: TGTGCCAGCAGCACAGCTGCCGGGACGGATTCACCCCTCCACTTT; CDR3aa: CASSTAAGTDSPLHF
j_gene: TRBJ1-5; abundance: NA; v_gene: TRBV30; len: 16; d_gene: NA; CDR3nt: TGTGCCTGGACCCACGCCGGGGCCAGTATTAATCAGCCCCAGCATTTT; CDR3aa: CAWTHAGASINQPQHF
j_gene: TRBJ2-1; abundance: NA; v_gene: TRBV24-1; len: 15; d_gene: TRBD1; CDR3nt: TGTGCCACCAGTGCCTCACTGACAGGGGTGAATGAGCAGTTCTTC; CDR3aa: CATSASLTGVNEQFF
j_gene: TRBJ2-1; abundance: NA; v_gene: TRBV7-3; len: 15; d_gene: NA; CDR3nt: TGTGCCAGCAGCCGCCCGTTGGCAGGGAGAGATGAGCAGTTCTTC; CDR3aa: CASSRPLAGRDEQFF
j_gene: TRBJ1-4; abundance: few; v_gene: TRBV2; len: 15; d_gene: TRBD1; CDR3nt: TGTGCCAGCAGACCCGGACAGGCAGCAGGGGAAAAACTGTTTTTT; CDR3aa: CASRPGQAAGEKLFF
j_gene: TRBJ1-2; abundance: NA; v_gene: TRBV6-4; len: 15; d_gene: NA; CDR3nt: TGTGCCAGCAGTGACTCAGGGGGGTTGGGAAACGGCTACACCTTC; CDR3aa: CASSDSGGLGNGYTF
j_gene: TRBJ2-3; abundance: NA; v_gene: TRBV5-6; len: 16; d_gene: TRBD2; CDR3nt: TGTGCCAGCAGCCCCGGTTGGCGGGAGGTCTCAGATACGCAGTATTTT; CDR3aa: CASSPGWREVSDTQYF
j_gene: TRBJ2-1; abundance: NA; v_gene: TRBV5-1; len: 15; d_gene: NA; CDR3nt: TGCGCCAGCAGAACCGAGATAACTGGCTACAATGAGCAGTTCTTC; CDR3aa: CASRTEITGYNEQFF
j_gene: TRBJ2-7; abundance: NA; v_gene: TRBV9; len: 15; d_gene: TRBD1; CDR3nt: TGTGCCAGCAGCGTGGGACAGGGGGTCCGGTACGAGCAGTACTTC; CDR3aa: CASSVGQGVRYEQYF
j_gene: TRBJ1-6; abundance: NA; v_gene: TRBV5-1; len: 15; d_gene: NA; CDR3nt: TGCGCCAGCAGCTTCGACAGGCCCCCCAATTCACCCCTCCACTTT; CDR3aa: CASSFDRPPNSPLHF
j_gene: TRBJ2-2; abundance: once; v_gene: TRBV11-2; len: 15; d_gene: NA; CDR3nt: TGTGCCAGCAGCCCGGGGGGCAGTGGGGCCGGGGAGCTGTTTTTT; CDR3aa: CASSPGGSGAGELFF
j_gene: TRBJ2-1; abundance: once; v_gene: TRBV5-1; len: 15; d_gene: NA; CDR3nt: TGCGCCAGTTATATCAGAGGTGTCTCCTACAATGAGCAGTTCTTC; CDR3aa: CASYIRGVSYNEQFF
j_gene: TRBJ1-5; abundance: NA; v_gene: TRBV20-1; len: 15; d_gene: TRBD1; CDR3nt: TGCAGTGCTAGTCTCTCGGGGAGGGGGCATCAGCCCCAGCATTTT; CDR3aa: CSASLSGRGHQPQHF
j_gene: TRBJ2-5; abundance: NA; v_gene: TRBV4-1; len: 19; d_gene: TRBD2; CDR3nt: TGCGCCAGCAGCCTCACGCAGGGGGGTAGCGGGAGTCGACGAGAGACCCAGTACTTC; CDR3aa: CASSLTQGGSGSRRETQYF
j_gene: TRBJ2-5; abundance: NA; v_gene: TRBV19; len: 14; d_gene: NA; CDR3nt: TGTGCCAGTAGTATGTATTCCGGTCAAGAGACCCAGTACTTC; CDR3aa: CASSMYSGQETQYF
j_gene: TRBJ1-4; abundance: NA; v_gene: TRBV30; len: 13; d_gene: NA; CDR3nt: TGTGCCTGGAGTAGGCCATCTAGTGAAAAACTGTTTTTT; CDR3aa: CAWSRPSSEKLFF
j_gene: TRBJ1-2; abundance: NA; v_gene: TRBV3-1/TRBV3-2; len: 15; d_gene: TRBD1; CDR3nt: TGTGCCAGCAGCCAGGAGGGGGCCGCGAACTATGGCTACACCTTC; CDR3aa: CASSQEGAANYGYTF
j_gene: TRBJ1-4; abundance: NA; v_gene: TRBV5-1; len: 17; d_gene: NA; CDR3nt: TGCGCCAGCAGCCCTCTAGGGGGGGGATTAACTAATGAAAAACTGTTTTTT; CDR3aa: CASSPLGGGLTNEKLFF
j_gene: TRBJ2-7; abundance: NA; v_gene: TRBV11-1; len: 14; d_gene: NA; CDR3nt: TGTGCCAGCAGCTGGACAGAGCCCTCCTACGAGCAGTACTTC; CDR3aa: CASSWTEPSYEQYF
j_gene: TRBJ1-2; abundance: once; v_gene: TRBV2; len: 13; d_gene: NA; CDR3nt: TGTGCCAGCAAGAAGCGCGACAGGCCTGGCTACACCTTC; CDR3aa: CASKKRDRPGYTF
j_gene: TRBJ2-3; abundance: NA; v_gene: TRBV28; len: 14; d_gene: TRBD2; CDR3nt: TGTGCCAGCAGTACCGCGGGAGGGGCAGATACGCAGTATTTT; CDR3aa: CASSTAGGADTQYF
j_gene: TRBJ2-5; abundance: NA; v_gene: TRBV30; len: 14; d_gene: NA; CDR3nt: TGTGCCTGGAGTGTCGGTGGCAGCGAAGAGACCCAGTACTTC; CDR3aa: CAWSVGGSEETQYF
j_gene: TRBJ2-5; abundance: NA; v_gene: TRBV19; len: 16; d_gene: TRBD2; CDR3nt: TGTGCCAGTAGTACCGGGACTAGCGGGGTTCAAGAGACCCAGTACTTC; CDR3aa: CASSTGTSGVQETQYF
j_gene: TRBJ1-6; abundance: NA; v_gene: TRBV4-1; len: 14; d_gene: TRBD1; CDR3nt: TGCGCCAGCAGTCAAGGACAGGAGCTTGGCCCCCTCCACTTT; CDR3aa: CASSQGQELGPLHF
j_gene: TRBJ2-1; abundance: many; v_gene: TRBV4-2; len: 17; d_gene: TRBD2; CDR3nt: TGTGCCAGCAGCCTTACAGAGAGGTCTAGCGGGAGCAATGAGCAGTTCTTC; CDR3aa: CASSLTERSSGSNEQFF
j_gene: TRBJ1-3; abundance: NA; v_gene: TRBV27; len: 14; d_gene: NA; CDR3nt: TGTGCCAGCAGTTTAAAAGGGGTTGGAAACACCATATATTTT; CDR3aa: CASSLKGVGNTIYF
j_gene: TRBJ1-1; abundance: NA; v_gene: TRBV11-2; len: 13; d_gene: NA; CDR3nt: TGTGCCAGCAGCTTACGGCTGAACACTGAAGCTTTCTTT; CDR3aa: CASSLRLNTEAFF
j_gene: TRBJ2-1; abundance: NA; v_gene: TRBV27; len: 15; d_gene: NA; CDR3nt: TGTGCCAGCTGGGGTAGACTAGTAGGGAGGAGTTTTCAGTTCTTC; CDR3aa: CASWGRLVGRSFQFF
j_gene: TRBJ1-1; abundance: NA; v_gene: TRBV29-1; len: 14; d_gene: TRBD1; CDR3nt: TGCAGCGTTGGAGGGGGCGACGTCGGCGCTGAAGCTTTCTTT; CDR3aa: CSVGGGDVGAEAFF
j_gene: TRBJ1-1; abundance: few; v_gene: TRBV9; len: 13; d_gene: TRBD1; CDR3nt: TGTGCCAGCAGCCCGACAGGGGCGAGTGAAGCTTTCTTT; CDR3aa: CASSPTGASEAFF
j_gene: TRBJ2-3; abundance: NA; v_gene: TRBV5-4; len: 16; d_gene: TRBD2; CDR3nt: TGTGCCAGCAGCCCAAGCGGGAGGGGGAGCACAGATACGCAGTATTTT; CDR3aa: CASSPSGRGSTDTQYF
j_gene: TRBJ1-1; abundance: NA; v_gene: TRBV5-8; len: 14; d_gene: NA; CDR3nt: TGTGCCAGCAGCTTGACACCTCATGGGACTGAAGCTTTCTTT; CDR3aa: CASSLTPHGTEAFF
j_gene: TRBJ1-3; abundance: once; v_gene: TRBV7-9; len: 16; d_gene: NA; CDR3nt: TGTGCCAGCAGCTTTGGAGCTGGGGGCACTGGAAACACCATATATTTT; CDR3aa: CASSFGAGGTGNTIYF
j_gene: TRBJ1-2; abundance: few; v_gene: TRBV7-9; len: 14; d_gene: NA; CDR3nt: TGTGCCAGCAGCTTAGCGTATGGGAGAGGGGGCTACACCTTC; CDR3aa: CASSLAYGRGGYTF
j_gene: TRBJ2-7; abundance: NA; v_gene: TRBV28; len: 11; d_gene: NA; CDR3nt: TGTGCCAGCAGTTCGCAGTACGAGCAGTACTTC; CDR3aa: CASSSQYEQYF
j_gene: TRBJ1-1; abundance: NA; v_gene: TRBV5-1; len: 15; d_gene: TRBD1; CDR3nt: TGCGCCAGCAGCTCTAGGGGACAGGGCGCCGCTGAAGCTTTCTTT; CDR3aa: CASSSRGQGAAEAFF
j_gene: TRBJ2-1; abundance: NA; v_gene: TRBV28; len: 15; d_gene: NA; CDR3nt: TGTGCCAGCAGTTTTGACAGACTCTCCTACAATGAGCAGTTCTTC; CDR3aa: CASSFDRLSYNEQFF